These 21 T cell receptor beta chains share one sample of origin, sequenced in a study of vaccination effects on CD4 cells after COVID-19. Their antigens remain unidentified. The assay was immunoSEQ multiplex PCR, and TCRdb's table has in-frame clones only and misses some. The table records about 71,000 clones, less than 85% of them present only once. Isolation of CD4+ T cells took place after approximately 10 days of culture. Participants were vaccinated with two doses of either the BNT162b2 or mRNA-1273 vaccine. Sequenced here: CD4+ T cells from PBMCs cultured without peptide, sampled after COVID-19 vaccination. Every receptor here comes from a human donor who received a COVID-19 vaccine.

CDR3 nucleotides: TGTGCTAGTGGTTGTGACAGTCACGAGCAGTACGTC. This codes for CASGCDSHEQYV. This chain uses TRBV12-5 with TRBJ2-7; D possibly corresponds to TRBD1 (5 bases). Germline V gene sequence: CDR1 LGHNT, CDR2 FRNRAP. V was clipped by 4 bases and J by 5 bases, with 9 bases between them. This CDR3 contains 12 residues.

The chain recombines TRBV30 with TRBJ1-5, with D perhaps matching TRBD1 (6 bases). The V gene's germline CDR1 is GTSNPN and CDR2 SVGIG (reference sequence). The germline V and J ends were trimmed by 2 bases and 4 bases, with 15 bases remaining between them. The length of the CDR3 is 15 residues. CDR3 amino acids: CAWSWGGSKNQPQHF. CDR3 DNA: TGTGCCTGGAGTTGGGGGGGCTCCAAGAATCAGCCCCAGCATTTT.

This clone was seen more than once but under ten times. The chain employs TRBV19 and TRBJ1-6; D ambiguous. This CDR3 has 14 amino acids. CDR1 is LNHDA and CDR2 is SQIVND in the germline V gene (reference sequence). The ends were cut back, 0 bases at V and 10 bases at J, with 10 bases in the middle. The CDR3 DNA follows: TGTGCCAGTAGTATAGAAGGCCAGAGGTCACCCCTCCACTTT. Translating it yields CASSIEGQRSPLHF.

This chain links TRBV7-8 with TRBJ1-3; D is unclear. From germline, CDR1 is SGHVS and CDR2 FQNEAQ. The V end lost 10 bases, the J end lost 0 bases, and 13 bases lay between the germline ends. The CDR3 runs 14 residues. Written as DNA, the CDR3 is TGTGCCACCTCAGATAGGAGCTCTGGAAACACCATATATTTT. It is translated as CATSDRSSGNTIYF.

This clone appeared a few times. The chain employs TRBV5-1 and TRBJ1-1; a weak D match, TRBD1 (6 bases). Trimming left V 6 bases short and J 4 bases short, with 16 bases between. In germline, CDR1 is SGHRS, CDR2 YFSETQ. The CDR3 consists of 14 residues. As DNA, the CDR3 is TGCGCCAGCAACGGAGGGGGGTCGGTCACTGAAGCTTTCTTT. Encoded protein: CASNGGGSVTEAFF.

The chain joins TRBV28 to TRBJ1-1; 11 nucleotides match TRBD1. V lost 6 bases, J lost 1 base, and 7 bases stayed unmatched. Germline assignment: CDR1 MDHEN and CDR2 SYDVKM. The CDR3 consists of 16 residues. DNA of the CDR3: TGTGCCAGCAGCCAGGACAGGGGGCGCAGGAACACTGAAGCTTTCTTT. The encoded protein is CASSQDRGRRNTEAFF.

This rearrangement joins TRBV5-5 to TRBJ2-3; 7 positions match TRBD1. The germline V gene encodes CDR1 SGHKS and CDR2 YYEKEE (reference sequence). After removal of 2 bases from V and 2 bases from J, the junction contained 8 bases not matched to a gene. CDR3 size: 16 residues. The CDR3 sequence is CASSLGGQRPTDTQYF. The DNA of the CDR3 is TGTGCCAGCAGCTTAGGGGGACAGCGCCCCACAGATACGCAGTATTTT.

This chain connects TRBV18 to TRBJ1-2; 7 positions agree with TRBD1. The CDR3 is made up of 15 amino acids. In germline, CDR1 is KGHSH, CDR2 LQKENI. The junction had 4 bases not matched to a gene; V was cut back by 3 bases and J by 0 bases. The CDR3 DNA is TGTGCCAGCTCACCCGACAGGGCAGCTAACTATGGCTACACCTTC. Encoded protein: CASSPDRAANYGYTF.

This chain links TRBV19 with TRBJ2-5; TRBD1 matches at 11 bases. Germline lookup yields CDR1 LNHDA and CDR2 SQIVND (reference sequence). J was trimmed by 1 base and V by 3 bases; bases with no gene match: 4. The CDR3 contains 16 residues. CDR3 nucleotides: TGTGCCAGTAGTATTACCGGGACAGGGGGCCAAGAGACCCAGTACTTC. It is translated as CASSITGTGGQETQYF.

This sequence joins TRBV18 and TRBJ2-1; D call uncertain. Germline-derived CDR1 and CDR2 are KGHSH and LQKENI. The germline V and J ends were trimmed by 4 bases and 4 bases, with 14 bases remaining between them. This CDR3 spans 15 amino acids. The CDR3 DNA is TGTGCCAGCTCACGACTTACCATCGGGTACAATGAGCAGTTCTTC. This sequence encodes CASSRLTIGYNEQFF.

The chain combines TRBV6-5 with TRBJ2-7; possibly TRBD1 for D (6 bases). Per the germline V gene, CDR1 is MNHEY and CDR2 is SVGAGI. The CDR3 consists of 12 residues. V lost 9 bases and J lost 0, with 9 bases in between. The CDR3 sequence is CASTGLSYEQYV. CDR3 sequence (DNA): TGTGCCAGTACAGGGCTCTCCTACGAGCAGTACGTC.

The V and J genes are TRBV24-1 and TRBJ2-5, with a weak D call TRBD2 (6 bases). This CDR3 is 15 amino acids long. Germline assignment: CDR1 KGHDR and CDR2 SFDVKD. The germline V and J ends were trimmed by 4 bases and 1 base, with 12 bases remaining between them. As DNA, the CDR3 is TGTGCCACCAGTGACAATGAGGGACTCCAAGAGACCCAGTACTTC. It translates to CATSDNEGLQETQYF.

The table lists this clone with a count of one. V gene TRBV6-5 combines with J gene TRBJ2-7, with TRBD1 matching over 7 bases. CDR1 and CDR2 from the germline V gene are MNHEY and SVGAGI. V was clipped by 9 bases and J by 3 bases; unmatched bases: 2. The CDR3 spans 11 residues. The CDR3 DNA reads TGTGCCAGTCGACAGGGCTACGAGCAGTACGTC. Its translation is CASRQGYEQYV.

The V and J genes are TRBV30 and TRBJ1-2, with 10 bases matching TRBD1. This CDR3 contains 12 residues. CDR1 and CDR2 (germline): GTSNPN, SVGIG (reference sequence). V was clipped by 8 bases and J by 4 bases; unmatched bases: 4. This CDR3 is CAGDRGRYGYTF. CDR3 sequence (DNA): TGTGCCGGGGACAGGGGTCGCTATGGCTACACCTTC.

This sequence joins TRBV19 and TRBJ2-2; a weak D match, TRBD1 (6 bases). Trimming took 5 bases from V and 6 from J, leaving 16 bases between them. Germline V gives CDR1 LNHDA, CDR2 SQIVND (reference sequence). The CDR3 covers 15 residues. The CDR3 DNA reads TGTGCCAGTAGTTCCCCGGGACACCCACCCGGGGAGCTGTTTTTT. This gives the protein CASSSPGHPPGELFF.

The chain combines TRBV30 with TRBJ1-3; 8 nucleotides match TRBD1. The germline V gene encodes CDR1 GTSNPN and CDR2 SVGIG (reference sequence). The CDR3 spans 15 residues. Trimming took 2 bases from V and 0 from J; bases not matched to a gene: 3. The CDR3 DNA follows: TGTGCCTGGAGTCGGACAGGGAGCTCTGGAAACACCATATATTTT. The encoded protein is CAWSRTGSSGNTIYF.

The rearrangement uses TRBV2 and TRBJ2-7, with TRBD2 as a possible D gene (5 bases). Germline CDR1 and CDR2: SNHLY and FYNNEI. The CDR3 extends over 10 amino acids. V was cut by 8 bases and J by 7 bases, with 9 bases left in between. CDR3 amino acids: CASPEGEQYV. In nucleotides, the CDR3 is TGTGCCAGCCCTGAGGGAGAGCAGTACGTC.

J is TRBJ2-1 and V is TRBV5-8, with unresolved D. The ends were cut back, 4 bases at V and 2 bases at J, with 13 bases in the middle. Germline V gene data show CDR1 as SGHTS and CDR2 as YDEGEE. The CDR3 totals 15 residues. CDR3 region: CASSPRNGPYNEQFF. The CDR3 bases are TGTGCCAGCAGCCCAAGGAACGGACCCTACAATGAGCAGTTCTTC.

The rearrangement joins TRBV4-3 to TRBJ1-2; D might be TRBD1 (6 bases). Trimming removed 1 base from V and 5 bases from J, with 17 bases in between. This CDR3 has 16 residues. Germline CDR1 LGHNA, CDR2 YSLEER. DNA for the CDR3: TGCGCCAGCAGCCAAGGGGGAGCCGGGACATTTTATGGCTACACCTTC. It yields the protein CASSQGGAGTFYGYTF.

V gene TRBV7-9 combines with J gene TRBJ1-2; TRBD1 aligns across 9 bases. The germline CDR1 and CDR2 sequences are SEHNR and FQNEAQ (reference sequence). The V segment lost 1 base and the J segment 2 bases; nucleotides outside the gene matches: 5. The CDR3 loop spans 16 amino acids. CDR3 sequence reads: CASSLDGTGRNYGYTF. The DNA of the CDR3 is TGTGCCAGCAGCTTAGACGGGACAGGGCGCAACTATGGCTACACCTTC.

This rearrangement joins TRBV7-3 to TRBJ1-2; D is possibly TRBD1 (6 bases). Trimming removed 5 bases from V and 10 bases from J, with 17 bases in between. Germline V gene lookup returns CDR1 SGHTA and CDR2 FQGTGA. This CDR3 is built from 13 residues. The CDR3 DNA is TGTGCCAGCAGCCCGGGGGCGAATTCCCACTACACCTTC. Residues: CASSPGANSHYTF.